These 28 T cell receptor beta chains were sequenced from one sample in a study of blood T cells in healthy people across ages. Primers used in a second PCR of roughly 6 to 11 cycles were a sample-barcoded 5' primer and a J-beta primer mix. A single record per CDR3 protein comes from TCRdb applying MiXCR to the 5' RACE reads. The table includes hundreds of thousands of distinct CDR3 sequences, 25% to 35% detected once. Input material: blood. The receptors originated from a woman older than 75 in good health.

There are many counts of this clonotype. This chain uses TRBV12-3 or TRBV12-4 with TRBJ1-5; D possibly corresponds to TRBD1 (6 bases). CDR3 length: 15 amino acids. V was pared by 4 bases and J by 3 bases, with 13 bases between. The CDR3 bases are TGTGCCAGCAGTTCTAGGACAGCCGACAATCAGCCCCAGCATTTT. Protein product: CASSSRTADNQPQHF.

Ten or more counts support this clonotype. V usage is TRBV7-9 and J usage is TRBJ2-3; the match to TRBD1 covers 7 bases. The V and J ends lost 4 bases and 2 bases, in that order; junction bases with no gene match: 12. This CDR3 spans 17 amino acids. Looked up from germline, CDR1 is SEHNR and CDR2 is FQNEAQ (reference sequence). In DNA form, the CDR3 reads TGTGCCAGCAGCTCATCCGGGACAGAGACCCTCACAGATACGCAGTATTTT. This sequence encodes CASSSSGTETLTDTQYF.

The rearrangement uses TRBV6-1 and TRBJ1-2; D is uncertain. V lost 5 bases and J 4 bases, leaving 8 bases between the germline ends. CDR3 length: 12 residues. From germline, CDR1 is MNHNS and CDR2 SASEGT. The CDR3 nucleotides are TGTGCCAGCAGTTTCACGACCTATGGCTACACCTTC. Protein sequence: CASSFTTYGYTF.

The chain has TRBV6-2 or TRBV6-3 and TRBJ1-1; no clear D gene. Per germline, CDR1 MNHEY and CDR2 SVGEGT. This CDR3 has 16 residues. Trimming left V 0 bases short and J 1 base short, with 12 bases between. The CDR3 sequence: CASSYSDGPGNTEAFF. For the CDR3, the DNA is TGTGCCAGCAGTTACTCGGACGGCCCGGGGAACACTGAAGCTTTCTTT.

This clonotype was observed at least ten times. V and J are TRBV6-1 and TRBJ2-5; D is unresolved. V was clipped by 4 bases and J by 0 bases, with 6 bases between them. The CDR3 runs 13 residues. Germline V gives CDR1 MNHNS, CDR2 SASEGT. This CDR3 is CASSGQYQETQYF. The DNA for the CDR3 is TGTGCCAGCAGTGGTCAGTACCAAGAGACCCAGTACTTC.

Ten or more counts support this clonotype. This chain uses TRBV7-2 with TRBJ2-1; tentatively, D is TRBD2 (6 bases). Germline V gene data show CDR1 as SGHTA and CDR2 as FQGNSA. This CDR3 contains 15 residues. Trimming took 2 bases from V and 6 from J, leaving 14 bases between them. The CDR3: CASSLTRGYANEQFF. CDR3 nucleotides: TGTGCCAGCAGCTTAACGCGGGGTTATGCCAATGAGCAGTTCTTC.

In its sample, this clonotype was seen a few times. The gene calls are TRBV9 and TRBJ1-6; 9 nucleotides align to TRBD1. Trimming cost V 7 bases and J 0 bases; bases outside gene matches: 8. There are 17 residues in the CDR3. CDR1 SGDLS and CDR2 YYNGEE come from the germline V gene. CDR3 nucleotide sequence: TGTGCCAGCGGCCAAGACAGGGGGTTCTCCTATAATTCACCCCTCCACTTT. Translation gives CASGQDRGFSYNSPLHF.

There are many counts of this clonotype. The chain couples TRBV12-3 or TRBV12-4 to TRBJ2-1, with 7 bases matching TRBD2. With 3 bases clipped from V and 3 bases from J, the junction kept 11 bases outside the gene matches. The CDR3 runs to 17 residues. CDR3 in amino acids: CASSLGSSGRNYNEQFF. CDR3 in DNA: TGTGCCAGCAGTTTGGGGAGTAGCGGGCGGAACTACAATGAGCAGTTCTTC.

This clonotype showed up many times. V is TRBV29-1 and J is TRBJ1-2; 8 bases are a match to TRBD1. CDR3 size: 20 residues. Germline V gene data show CDR1 as SQVTM and CDR2 as ANQGSEA. Trimming cost V 0 bases and J 3 bases; bases outside gene matches: 21. The CDR3 region is CSVEDTHLIAGGNWDYGYTF. CDR3 sequence (DNA): TGCAGCGTTGAAGACACACACCTTATTGCAGGGGGCAATTGGGACTATGGCTACACCTTC. Full variable domain (remainder filled in from reference TRBV29-1 and TRBJ1-2): SAVISQKPSRDICQRGTSLTIQCQVDSQVTMMFWYRQQPGQSLTLIATANQGSEATYESGFVIDKFPISRPNLTFSTLTVSNMSPEDSSIYLCSVEDTHLIAGGNWDYGYTFGSGTRLTVV.

This clonotype showed up just a few times. The junction departs from germline at one end; a sequencing error may be responsible. The J gene is TRBJ1-2, the V gene TRBV7-9; a weak D match, TRBD1 (5 bases). Germline CDR1 SEHNR, CDR2 FQNEAQ (reference sequence). The CDR3 totals 14 residues. Here the CDR3 reads CAGSLGRPTRGYIF. The CDR3 DNA follows: TGTGCCGGCAGCTTAGGTCGTCCTACTCGGGGCTACATCTTC.

This clonotype was found a few times. This chain joins TRBV7-2 and TRBJ2-7; the D gene is possibly TRBD1 (6 bases). The V gene's germline CDR1 is SGHTA and CDR2 FQGNSA. Trimming cost V 3 bases and J 2 bases, with 11 bases left between them. The CDR3 extends over 14 amino acids. CDR3 sequence (DNA): TGTGCCAGCAGCTTGAGCAGGGGTCCCTACGAGCAGTACTTC. Protein sequence: CASSLSRGPYEQYF. Looking up the rest from reference TRBV7-2 and TRBJ2-7 gives the full variable domain: GAGVSQSPSNKVTEKGKDVELRCDPISGHTALYWYRQSLGQGLEFLIYFQGNSAPDKSGLPSDRFSAERTGGSVSTLTIQRTQQEDSAVYLCASSLSRGPYEQYFGPGTRLTVT.

The CDR3 nucleotides read TGTGCCACTAAGTCCAGTACGTCCTACGAGCAGTACTTC. Translation gives CATKSSTSYEQYF. This chain uses TRBV24-1 with TRBJ2-7; D unresolved. Trimming shortened V by 10 bases and J by 1 base, and 13 bases separated the two germline ends. The CDR3 has 13 amino acids. Germline CDR1 and CDR2: KGHDR and SFDVKD.

For the CDR3, the DNA is TGTGCCAGCAGTTACTCGAGGGGGGGGGACAGGGGATTCTATGGCTACACCTTC. It specifies CASSYSRGGDRGFYGYTF. The chain links TRBV6-5 to TRBJ1-2, with 10 bases that match TRBD1. The junction had 11 bases not matched to a gene; V was cut back by 0 bases and J by 4 bases. Germline assignment: CDR1 MNHEY and CDR2 SVGAGI. The CDR3 sequence is 18 residues long.

This chain connects TRBV4-1 to TRBJ1-3; TRBD1 is a possible D gene (6 bases). The germline V gene has CDR1 MGHRA and CDR2 YSYEKL. CDR3 size: 23 residues. V lost 0 bases to trimming and J lost 0 bases, with 30 bases between them. The CDR3 nucleotides read TGCGCCAGCAGCCAAGATAGGGGGAGTGTGGGACCGCACGGAAAAAGCTCTGGAAACACCATATATTTT. Translation: CASSQDRGSVGPHGKSSGNTIYF.

V and J are TRBV7-2 and TRBJ1-4, with 8 bases aligning to TRBD1. The CDR3 runs to 14 residues. Trimming cost V 1 base and J 11 bases; bases outside gene matches: 6. The germline gives CDR1 SGHTA, CDR2 FQGNSA. CDR3 protein: CASSLGQGMEKLFF. The DNA for the CDR3 is TGTGCCAGCAGCTTAGGACAGGGGATGGAGAAACTGTTTTTT. The complete variable domain, with remaining parts taken from reference TRBV7-2 and TRBJ1-4, reads GAGVSQSPSNKVTEKGKDVELRCDPISGHTALYWYRQSLGQGLEFLIYFQGNSAPDKSGLPSDRFSAERTGGSVSTLTIQRTQQEDSAVYLCASSLGQGMEKLFFGSGTQLSVL.

This clonotype was counted at least ten times. The chain has TRBV6-1 and TRBJ2-4; 8 bases align to TRBD1. Germline CDR1 reads MNHNS; CDR2 reads SASEGT. Unmatched junction bases numbered 14, after V lost 1 base and J lost 0 bases. This CDR3 has 20 residues. The CDR3 DNA is TGTGCCAGCAGTGAAGGTTCCGGACAGGGCCTCCTCTTAGCCAAAAACATTCAGTACTTC. Protein: CASSEGSGQGLLLAKNIQYF.

This clonotype was seen many times. This chain joins TRBV6-5 and TRBJ1-4, with a weak D call TRBD1 (6 bases). Germline V gene data show CDR1 as MNHEY and CDR2 as SVGAGI. Trimming shortened V by 5 bases and J by 8 bases, and 15 bases separated the two germline ends. The CDR3 runs 14 residues. CDR3 sequence (DNA): TGTGCCAGCAGTAGGGGGGCACTCGGAGAAAAACTGTTTTTT. Protein: CASSRGALGEKLFF.

The sample holds many counts of this clonotype. The chain employs TRBV4-1 and TRBJ2-7; TRBD1 aligns across 8 bases. Germline V CDR1 and CDR2: MGHRA, YSYEKL. The CDR3 totals 18 residues. The J segment lost 3 bases and the V segment lost 0 bases, leaving 13 bases of the junction unmatched. The CDR3 reads CASSQDFTGTGYNYEQYF. The CDR3 DNA reads as TGCGCCAGCAGCCAAGACTTTACAGGGACAGGCTATAACTACGAGCAGTACTTC.

The chain recombines TRBV29-1 with TRBJ2-5; TRBD1 aligns across 8 bases. The germline gives CDR1 SQVTM, CDR2 ANQGSEA. The CDR3 contains 15 residues. V lost 3 bases to trimming and J lost 4 bases; unmatched junction nucleotides: 10. Here the CDR3 reads CSVDGYRGLSETQYF. CDR3 nucleotide sequence: TGCAGCGTTGACGGATACAGGGGGTTGTCAGAGACCCAGTACTTC.

In its sample, this clonotype was seen a few times. This chain links TRBV30 with TRBJ1-5; 8 bases match TRBD1. Germline lookup yields CDR1 GTSNPN and CDR2 SVGIG (reference sequence). This CDR3 is built from 13 residues. Unmatched junction bases numbered 3, after V lost 5 bases and J lost 3 bases. CDR3 in DNA: TGTGCCTGGGCGGGACAGGACAATCAGCCCCAGCATTTT. Its protein is CAWAGQDNQPQHF.

This clonotype was observed at least ten times. J is TRBJ2-1 and V is TRBV6-5, with a weak D call TRBD2 (6 bases). The CDR3 extends over 16 amino acids. Trimming stripped 2 bases from V and 10 bases from J, with 21 bases between. The V gene's germline CDR1 is MNHEY and CDR2 SVGAGI. The CDR3 loop reads CASSYRTTVPLKEQFF. CDR3 bases: TGTGCCAGCAGTTACCGGACTACGGTCCCCCTGAAGGAGCAGTTCTTC.

The V and J genes are TRBV25-1 and TRBJ2-7, with 7 bases matching TRBD1. Germline trimming cut 8 bases from V and 5 bases from J; bases unmatched to any gene: 12. The CDR3 covers 14 residues. Germline V gene data show CDR1 as MGHDK and CDR2 as SYGVNS. The CDR3 protein is CASSPQGVSNEQYF. CDR3 in DNA: TGTGCCAGCTCCCCTCAGGGGGTCTCGAACGAGCAGTACTTC.

The CDR3 sequence: CSARGRDYAIAKNIQYF. CDR3 nucleotides: TGCAGTGCCCGCGGACGCGACTATGCTATAGCCAAAAACATTCAGTACTTC. J is TRBJ2-4 and V is TRBV20-1; a weak D match, TRBD2 (5 bases). V lost 6 bases and J lost 0, with 21 bases in between. Germline V gene sequence: CDR1 DFQATT, CDR2 SNEGSKA (reference sequence). This CDR3 spans 17 amino acids.

This clonotype was seen repeatedly, ten times or more. The chain couples TRBV25-1 to TRBJ1-2; possibly TRBD1 for D (6 bases). The CDR3 spans 14 residues. Trimming took 1 base from V and 7 from J, leaving 13 bases between them. The germline gives CDR1 MGHDK, CDR2 SYGVNS. The CDR3 loop reads CASSESPGAAGYTF. CDR3 in DNA: TGTGCCAGCAGTGAATCCCCAGGGGCGGCTGGCTACACCTTC.

At least ten counts were recorded for this clonotype. The chain uses TRBV6-5 and TRBJ1-2, with D tentatively TRBD1 (5 bases). Germline lookup yields CDR1 MNHEY and CDR2 SVGAGI. CDR3 length: 15 amino acids. Trimming shortened V by 2 bases and J by 7 bases, and 17 bases separated the two germline ends. The CDR3 region has the DNA TGTGCCAGCAGTTACACTACTAGGGGCGGCGGTGGCTACACCTTC. Amino acid sequence: CASSYTTRGGGGYTF.

This clonotype turned up a few times. V is TRBV15 and J is TRBJ1-5; D is possibly TRBD1 (5 bases). The CDR3 length is 19 residues. Deletions cut 0 bases from V and 0 bases from J, with 18 bases between. The germline CDR1 and CDR2 sequences are LNHNV and YYDKDF (reference sequence). The CDR3: CATSRDLISRGNSNQPQHF. DNA for the CDR3: TGTGCCACCAGCAGAGATTTGATAAGTAGGGGTAATAGCAATCAGCCCCAGCATTTT.

Only a few counts were recorded for this clonotype. A much bigger clone sits one base away, suggesting this may be a read error. The chain recombines TRBV7-8 with TRBJ2-5; tentatively, D is TRBD2 (7 bases). The germline V gene has CDR1 SGHVS and CDR2 FQNEAQ. This CDR3 spans 14 amino acids. The germline V and J ends were trimmed by 6 bases and 11 bases, with 22 bases remaining between them. CDR3 in DNA: TGTGCCAGCAGGCAAGAAGGGGGGGGCCCTCGGCAGTACTTC. Protein: CASRQEGGGPRQYF.

This clonotype was detected a few times. CDR3 DNA sequence: TGCGCCAGCAGCCCCCCGGCTGGGGGCACTGAAGCTTTCTTT. It encodes CASSPPAGGTEAFF. The V and J genes are TRBV5-1 and TRBJ1-1, with TRBD1 as a possible D gene (5 bases). This CDR3 is 14 amino acids long. V lost 4 bases to trimming and J lost 4 bases, with 14 bases between them. Germline V gives CDR1 SGHRS, CDR2 YFSETQ.